The 30 T cell receptor beta chains below all came from one sample that was sequenced in a study of shared clonotypes between healthy human individuals. Method: immunoSEQ multiplex PCR; TCRdb's copy keeps in-frame clones and lacks some. The sample shows more than 1 million clones, approximately 78% of them seen only once. The sequenced material came from memory CD4+ T cells from PBMCs. As to subset: CD45RA-negative fraction. The receptor source for this set is a young man in good health. Some clones in this sample may be carry-over from other donors' samples.

This chain connects TRBV6-7 to TRBJ2-7; D might be TRBD1 (5 bases). TRBV6-7 is flagged as an ORF with uncertain function. The CDR3 spans 11 residues. V lost 8 bases to trimming and J lost 5 bases, with 10 bases between them. CDR3 amino acids: CASQGLHEQYF. The CDR3 DNA is TGTGCCAGCCAGGGTTTACACGAGCAGTACTTC.

As regards this clone: A junction boundary mismatches the germline segment, possibly from a read error. This chain joins TRBV30 and TRBJ2-1; 7 nucleotides align to TRBD2. Germline V gene sequence: CDR1 GTSNPN, CDR2 SVGIG (reference sequence). The CDR3 has 12 amino acids. The CDR3 loop is CARREGLHEQFF. In nucleotides, the CDR3 is TGTGCCCGGAGGGAGGGCCTCCATGAGCAGTTCTTC. The full variable domain, its missing parts supplied by reference TRBV30 and TRBJ2-1, is SQTIHQWPATLVQPVGSPLSLECTVEGTSNPNLYWYRQAAGRGLQLLFYSVGIGQISSEVPQNLSASRPQDRQFILSSKKLLLSDSGFYLCARREGLHEQFFGPGTRLTVL.

The genes are TRBV4-2 and TRBJ2-7, with 9 bases identical to TRBD2. The CDR3 totals 14 residues. Germline CDR1 and CDR2: LGHNA and YNFKEQ. V lost 2 bases and J lost 6; bases outside the gene matches: 5. The CDR3 is CASSQPTSGGEQYF. As DNA, the CDR3 is TGTGCCAGCAGCCAACCGACTAGCGGTGGCGAGCAGTACTTC.

This clone has a single count. The chain uses TRBV30 and TRBJ2-2, with TRBD1 identical over 11 bases. Unmatched junction bases numbered 9, after V lost 5 bases and J lost 4 bases. The germline CDR1 and CDR2 sequences are GTSNPN and SVGIG (reference sequence). CDR3 length: 16 amino acids. CDR3 coding DNA: TGTGCCTGGGGTCGACGGACAGGGGGCGTCACCGGGGAGCTGTTTTTT. It translates to CAWGRRTGGVTGELFF.

The chain employs TRBV28 and TRBJ2-1; TRBD1 agrees at 9 bases. V was pared by 4 bases and J by 9 bases, with 16 bases of the junction left unmatched. CDR3 length: 17 residues. Germline CDR1 is MDHEN and CDR2 is SYDVKM. CDR3 bases: TGTGCCAGCAGTTACTTCCGATTTGGGACAGGGATCCCTGAGCAGTTCTTC. It is translated as CASSYFRFGTGIPEQFF.

This chain joins TRBV30 and TRBJ1-2; weak D call: TRBD1 (5 bases). Germline-derived CDR1 and CDR2 are GTSNPN and SVGIG (reference sequence). V was pared by 4 bases and J by 4 bases, with 16 bases between. The CDR3 length is 14 residues. CDR3 region: CAWTRGRETYGYTF. The CDR3 DNA follows: TGTGCCTGGACCCGGGGACGGGAAACCTATGGCTACACCTTC.

The chain combines TRBV29-1 with TRBJ2-1, with TRBD2 matching 15 bases. In germline, CDR1 is SQVTM, CDR2 ANQGSEA. Losses at the gene ends were 7 bases for V and 10 bases for J; bases not matched to a gene: 5. The CDR3 extends over 13 amino acids. The CDR3 region is CSARTSGRDEQFF. The DNA of the CDR3 is TGCAGCGCCCGGACTAGCGGGAGGGACGAGCAGTTCTTC.

This clone appeared once. The chain is built from TRBV6-4 and TRBJ2-3; a possible D gene is TRBD2 (6 bases). The CDR3 covers 12 residues. From germline, CDR1 is MRHNA and CDR2 SNTAGT. Trimming removed 9 bases from V and 0 bases from J, with 7 bases in between. CDR3 loop: CASGTSTDTQYF. DNA for the CDR3: TGTGCCAGTGGGACTAGCACAGATACGCAGTATTTT.

V usage is TRBV27 and J usage is TRBJ2-1; D possibly matches TRBD1 or TRBD2 (5 bases each). The germline V and J ends were trimmed by 8 bases and 8 bases, with 19 bases remaining between them. This CDR3 region has 14 residues. Per germline, CDR1 MNHEY and CDR2 SMNVEV (reference sequence). CDR3 nucleotide sequence: TGTGCCAGCTCCCAGGGAACTAGTTGGGATGAGCAGTTCTTC. As protein: CASSQGTSWDEQFF.

The V gene is TRBV2, the J gene TRBJ2-3; D gene unclear. The CDR3 is made up of 13 amino acids. The ends were cut back, 7 bases at V and 0 bases at J, with 8 bases in the middle. Germline V CDR1 and CDR2: SNHLY, FYNNEI. CDR3 region: CASKSFSTDTQYF. DNA for the CDR3: TGTGCCAGCAAGTCGTTTAGCACAGATACGCAGTATTTT.

The chain joins TRBV7-2 to TRBJ2-7; D not resolved. Trimming left V 0 bases short and J 3 bases short, with 6 bases between. Germline CDR1 reads SGHTA; CDR2 reads FQGNSA. This CDR3 is built from 13 residues. The CDR3 protein is CASSLADVYEQYF. DNA of the CDR3: TGTGCCAGCAGCTTAGCGGACGTCTACGAGCAGTACTTC.

The table lists this clone with a count of one. The V call is TRBV27, the J call TRBJ1-5; D is ambiguous. This CDR3 is built from 13 residues. V dropped 4 bases and J dropped 11 bases, with 15 bases sitting between them. Germline V gene sequence: CDR1 MNHEY, CDR2 SMNVEV (reference sequence). The CDR3 loop is CASSSRALIAQHF. The CDR3 region has the DNA TGTGCCAGCAGTTCGAGGGCCCTGATAGCCCAGCATTTT.

In this sample, this clone turned up once. This sequence joins TRBV27 and TRBJ2-3; D gene uncertain. V was cut by 3 bases and J by 14 bases, with 15 bases left in between. CDR1 MNHEY and CDR2 SMNVEV come from the germline V gene (reference sequence). The CDR3 is made up of 12 amino acids. CDR3 bases: TGTGCCAGCAGTTTCAGGAGCCTGTCATTGTATTTT. Protein product: CASSFRSLSLYF.

This chain connects TRBV7-7 to TRBJ2-1; 7 positions agree with TRBD2. CDR1 is SSHAT, CDR2 FNYEAQ, per germline (reference sequence). The CDR3 is 13 amino acids. Trimming cost V 3 bases and J 6 bases; bases outside gene matches: 2. This chain's CDR3 is CASSFGGSNEQFF. The CDR3 DNA reads TGTGCCAGCAGCTTCGGGGGGAGCAATGAGCAGTTCTTC.

This chain links TRBV6-5 with TRBJ2-7; D remains ambiguous. Trimming shortened V by 8 bases and J by 0 bases, and 11 bases separated the two germline ends. The CDR3 runs 13 residues. Germline CDR1 MNHEY, CDR2 SVGAGI. The CDR3 reads CASGSSSSYEQYF. As DNA, the CDR3 is TGTGCCAGCGGTTCTTCCTCCTCCTACGAGCAGTACTTC.

In this sample, this clone turned up once. The V call is TRBV5-4, the J call TRBJ2-7, with D tentatively TRBD2 (5 bases). The CDR3 is 16 amino acids. V was clipped by 0 bases and J by 6 bases, with 19 bases between them. Germline lookup yields CDR1 SGHNT and CDR2 YYREEE (reference sequence). CDR3 amino acids: CASSLGVERGHGEQYF. CDR3 coding DNA: TGTGCCAGCAGCTTGGGGGTTGAGCGAGGGCATGGCGAGCAGTACTTC.

On this clone itself: This sample also contains other DNA sequences that code for the same CDR3. V usage is TRBV20-1 and J usage is TRBJ1-1; D is undetermined. This CDR3 comprises 11 residues. CDR1 is DFQATT and CDR2 is SNEGSKA in the germline V gene (reference sequence). V was trimmed by 5 bases and J by 4 bases, leaving 8 bases between them. The CDR3 loop is CSAGGSTEAFF. The CDR3, as DNA: TGCAGTGCTGGAGGGAGCACTGAAGCTTTCTTT.

The V gene is TRBV7-2, the J gene TRBJ2-5; D call uncertain. V was pared by 5 bases and J by 1 base, with 11 bases between. The CDR3 covers 14 residues. Germline V gene lookup returns CDR1 SGHTA and CDR2 FQGNSA. The CDR3 here is CASSRAPTQETQYF. The CDR3, as DNA: TGTGCCAGCAGCAGGGCCCCAACCCAAGAGACCCAGTACTTC.

The chain uses TRBV20-1 and TRBJ1-1, with D possibly being TRBD1 (6 bases). V lost 7 bases to trimming and J lost 6 bases, with 12 bases between them. Germline CDR1 reads DFQATT; CDR2 reads SNEGSKA (reference sequence). The CDR3 length is 11 residues. This CDR3 is CSGLGGAEAFF. CDR3 in DNA: TGCAGTGGGTTAGGGGGAGCTGAAGCTTTCTTT.

The chain employs TRBV7-3 and TRBJ2-5; D is unclear. V was pared by 3 bases and J by 2 bases, with 7 bases between. CDR1 SGHTA and CDR2 FQGTGA come from the germline V gene. The CDR3 sequence is 13 residues long. This chain's CDR3 is CASSFGRQETQYF. The CDR3, as DNA: TGTGCCAGCAGCTTCGGAAGACAAGAGACCCAGTACTTC. The full variable domain, its missing parts supplied by reference TRBV7-3 and TRBJ2-5, is GAGVSQTPSNKVTEKGKYVELRCDPISGHTALYWYRQSLGQGPEFLIYFQGTGAADDSGLPNDRFFAVRPEGSVSTLKIQRTERGDSAVYLCASSFGRQETQYFGPGTRLLVL.

The V and J genes are TRBV7-2 and TRBJ2-3; D is undetermined. Germline V gene lookup returns CDR1 SGHTA and CDR2 FQGNSA. The germline V and J ends were trimmed by 5 bases and 0 bases, with 6 bases remaining between them. This CDR3 has 13 amino acids. Here the CDR3 DNA reads TGTGCCAGCAGCCCAGATAGCACAGATACGCAGTATTTT. As protein: CASSPDSTDTQYF.

This clone was picked up many times. The gene calls are TRBV29-1 and TRBJ2-5; 7 bases agree with TRBD2. The CDR3 consists of 13 residues. Per the germline V gene, CDR1 is SQVTM and CDR2 is ANQGSEA. CDR3 sequence reads: CSIEAGRGETQYF. Here the CDR3 DNA reads TGCAGTATTGAAGCTGGGAGGGGAGAGACCCAGTACTTC. Combining the CDR3 with reference TRBV29-1 and TRBJ2-5 gives the whole variable domain SAVISQKPSRDICQRGTSLTIQCQVDSQVTMMFWYRQQPGQSLTLIATANQGSEATYESGFVIDKFPISRPNLTFSTLTVSNMSPEDSSIYLCSIEAGRGETQYFGPGTRLLVL.

In regard to this clone: This sample includes further DNA sequences coding for the same CDR3. CDR3 nucleotides: TGTGCCAGCTCATCTCAAGAGACCCAGTACTTC. Translated: CASSSQETQYF. The V and J genes are TRBV18 and TRBJ2-5; D is undetermined. The V gene's germline CDR1 is KGHSH and CDR2 LQKENI. CDR3 length equals 11 residues. Trimming took off 5 bases at V and 2 bases at J, with 3 bases between the two ends.

The CDR3 reads CASSQTGTRLFF. CDR3 coding DNA: TGTGCCAGCAGCCAGACCGGGACAAGGTTGTTTTTT. The chain has TRBV14 and TRBJ1-4, with D possibly matching TRBD1 (6 bases). The germline gives CDR1 SGHDN, CDR2 FVKESK. The CDR3 runs to 12 residues. The V gene lost 3 bases and the J gene lost 15 bases, with 14 bases spanning the gap.

The rearrangement links TRBV4-1 to TRBJ2-5; TRBD1 matches 7 bases. Germline trimming cut 4 bases from V and 3 bases from J; bases unmatched to any gene: 5. The CDR3 sequence is 14 residues long. Germline V CDR1 and CDR2: MGHRA, YSYEKL. The CDR3 bases are TGCGCCAGCAGCCGCCCAGACAGGGAAGAGACCCAGTACTTC. Translation: CASSRPDREETQYF.

The chain joins TRBV7-2 to TRBJ1-4; 8 bases are shared with TRBD1. The CDR3 contains 15 residues. CDR1 SGHTA and CDR2 FQGNSA come from the germline V gene. The J segment lost 8 bases and the V segment lost 0 bases, leaving 5 bases of the junction unmatched. CDR3: CASSLAQGAREKLFF. In nucleotides, the CDR3 is TGTGCCAGCAGCTTAGCGCAGGGGGCGAGGGAAAAACTGTTTTTT.

The chain carries TRBV28 and TRBJ1-4; 8 bases match TRBD1. Germline V gene data show CDR1 as MDHEN and CDR2 as SYDVKM. This CDR3 is built from 16 residues. Trimming took 4 bases from V and 8 from J; bases not matched to a gene: 12. The CDR3 nucleotides are TGTGCCAGCAGTTCCGACCTTGGACAGGGTGGGGAAAAACTGTTTTTT. It is translated as CASSSDLGQGGEKLFF. The full variable domain, with the rest looked up from reference TRBV28 and TRBJ1-4, is DVKVTQSSRYLVKRTGEKVFLECVQDMDHENMFWYRQDPGLGLRLIYFSYDVKMKEKGDIPEGYSVSREKKERFSLILESASTNQTSMYLCASSSDLGQGGEKLFFGSGTQLSVL.

This chain connects TRBV7-3 to TRBJ2-2; a weak D match, TRBD2 (5 bases). The V end lost 3 bases, the J end lost 4 bases, and 18 bases lay between the germline ends. In germline, CDR1 is SGHTA, CDR2 FQGTGA. The length of the CDR3 is 17 residues. CDR3 nucleotide sequence: TGTGCCAGCAGCTTCCACGCCGTGGGGAGTGGCACCGGGGAGCTGTTTTTT. Residues: CASSFHAVGSGTGELFF.

This clone showed up just once. The V call is TRBV4-3, the J call TRBJ2-1, with 10 bases matching TRBD2. The J segment lost 7 bases and the V segment lost 2 bases, leaving 11 bases of the junction unmatched. CDR1 and CDR2 from the germline V gene are LGHNA and YSLEER. The CDR3 runs 17 residues. The CDR3, as DNA: TGCGCCAGCAGCCAATCTTACGCTAGCGGGAGCTGGAATGAGCAGTTCTTC. Translated, it gives CASSQSYASGSWNEQFF.

The count of this clone is one. The J gene is TRBJ1-2, the V gene TRBV5-4; D perhaps matches TRBD1 (5 bases). Trimming removed 4 bases at V and 5 bases at J, with 21 bases between. This CDR3 comprises 16 residues. Germline V gene lookup returns CDR1 SGHNT and CDR2 YYREEE (reference sequence). The CDR3 here is CASSPTQGRVGYGYTF. CDR3 nucleotides: TGTGCCAGCAGCCCCACGCAGGGACGGGTGGGGTATGGCTACACCTTC.